This entry concerns a single TCR beta chain. This entry belongs to a study of blood T cell repertoires in COVID-19. TCRdb keeps only in-frame clones here, not all; method: immunoSEQ multiplex PCR. The sample lists about 190,000 clones; about 88% were seen once. CDR1 is LGHDT, CDR2 YNNKEL, per germline (reference sequence). Trimming pared 1 base from V and 1 base from J, leaving 11 bases between. This CDR3 is built from 15 residues. This sequence originates from a young man with acute or convalescent COVID-19. The sequencing sample was made of peripheral blood. The V and J genes are TRBV3-1 (or the pseudogene TRBV3-2) and TRBJ2-7; D might be TRBD2 (6 bases). DNA of the CDR3: TGTGCCAGCAGCCAAGTCTACGGGAGATCCTACGAGCAGTACTTC. Protein: CASSQVYGRSYEQYF.